The text below deals with one T cell receptor (beta chain). Its cognate antigen has yet to be identified. Nothing much larger sits one base from this clone, and base qualities are not available. The sample comes from a study of blood T cell repertoires in COVID-19 (dated by TCRdb to about 2020). Background on the whole study: The collaborator samples originated in the United States, Italy and Spain and spanned the acute and convalescent phases of COVID-19. The material from the prospective study consisted of cDNA or gDNA derived from T cells, B-cell-depleted T cells, or PBMCs. Subjects who had been exposed to COVID-19, were actively infected with it, or had recovered from it provided the deeply sampled blood TCRbeta repertoires that made up the dataset. A freely available public database, intended as a resource for researchers studying the immune response to SARS-CoV-2, is where the repertoires were released. Samples were obtained from the ongoing ImmuneRACE study (first 160 participants) and from 1,254 subjects provided by 6 global collaborators. A de-identified subject ID, COVID-19 status, age in years and sex were almost always included in the sample metadata. Where available, HLA class I and class II types were obtained from metadata supplied by the sample provider rather than from assay-based typing. Beyond this particular receptor, the publication reports: How much clinical and demographic metadata was included differed by source and by participant, and the metadata was provided uncurated.

TCRbeta CDR3 regions were amplified from genomic DNA by means of the immunoSEQ Assay, a bias-controlled multiplex PCR. From the authors' description of their analysis: The number of nucleated cells in each sample was estimated from the amplification of reference gene primers within the assay. To quantify the absolute abundance of each unique TCRbeta CDR3 rearrangement, sequence reads were collapsed and filtered. Productive Simpson clonality was computed per sample as the square root of Simpson's diversity index over productive rearrangements. TCRdb took over this immuneACCESS table, retaining in-frame rearrangements with V and J assigned. Such tables are incomplete; in checked studies, under half of the missing clones stem from an unresolved V gene, and the remainder is unexplained. Clone size and V and J calls were adopted from that table, with D and trimming inferred from the DNA. The sample yields 100,000 to 150,000 clones; about 83% were counted once. Together, the top ten hold roughly 3.9% of the sample.

From the cysteine through the phenylalanine, the CDR3 covers 15 amino acids. The kept DNA is CDR3 alone, 45 bases in frame from the first base. V is clipped by 2 bases and J by 2 bases, and the sequence between their germline boundaries is 13 bases long. The germline V gene gives CDR1 as KGHSH and CDR2 as LQKENI. The collaborating institutions used their own protocols to collect whole blood in K2EDTA tubes. For TCRbeta analysis, collaborators shipped samples in one of three forms: frozen whole blood, isolated PBMCs, or DNA extracted from either of those sample types. The chain couples TRBV18 to TRBJ2-7; TRBD2 is a possible D gene, resting on 5 matching bases. The clonotype comes from a man aged 55 to 69 with acute or convalescent COVID-19. Sequencing used peripheral blood. The nucleotides read TGTGCCAGCTCACCAGGGGTAGCGACTACCTACGAGCAGTACTTC. This encodes CASSPGVATTYEQYF.